The T cell receptor beta chain under discussion was sequenced for a study of PD-1 blockade in classical Hodgkin lymphoma. Findings of the study overall: By C4D1 there was a significant rise in CD4+ TCR diversity but not in CD8+ TCR diversity. Reports indicated that newly diagnosed patients had lower baseline TCR diversity than healthy donors did.

To note about this clone: Antigen unknown.

Deletions cut 4 bases from V and 8 bases from J, with 15 bases between. CDR1 and CDR2 from the germline V gene are LGHNA and YSLEER. The CDR3 consists of 14 residues. All patients relapsed after autologous stem cell transplantation, and brentuximab vedotin exposure varied. The table came from immunoSEQ multiplex PCR; TCRdb's copy has only in-frame clones and leaves some out. This table has 11,000 to 15,000 clones, roughly 85% appearing once. The starting material was peripheral blood mononuclear cells (PBMCs), obtained at baseline. The J gene is TRBJ1-3, the V gene TRBV4-3; unclear D gene. This clonotype was sampled from a human donor with classical Hodgkin lymphoma. The CDR3 nucleotides are TGCGCCAGCAGCCGGGGTGTTCGGGTAGACACCATATATTTT. This gives the protein CASSRGVRVDTIYF.